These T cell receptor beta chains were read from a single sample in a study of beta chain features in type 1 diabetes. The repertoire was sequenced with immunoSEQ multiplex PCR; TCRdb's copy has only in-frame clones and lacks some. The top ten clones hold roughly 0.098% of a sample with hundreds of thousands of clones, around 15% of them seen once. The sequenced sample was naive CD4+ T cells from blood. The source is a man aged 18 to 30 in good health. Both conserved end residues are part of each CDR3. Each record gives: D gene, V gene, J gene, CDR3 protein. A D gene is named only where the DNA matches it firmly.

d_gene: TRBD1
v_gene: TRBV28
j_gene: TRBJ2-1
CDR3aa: CASSLGSRQGVYNEQFF

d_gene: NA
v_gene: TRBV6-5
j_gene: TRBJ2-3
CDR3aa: CASSYSGPYTQYF

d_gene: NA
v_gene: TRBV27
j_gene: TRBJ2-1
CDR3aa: CASSLWAGGTLTYNEQFF

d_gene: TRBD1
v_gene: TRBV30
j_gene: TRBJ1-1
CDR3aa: CAWTPMDRGDTEAFF

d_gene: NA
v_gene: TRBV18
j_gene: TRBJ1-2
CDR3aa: CASSPPGRGRDVSGYTF

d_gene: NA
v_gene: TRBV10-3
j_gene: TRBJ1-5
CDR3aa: CAISDTYSNQPQHF

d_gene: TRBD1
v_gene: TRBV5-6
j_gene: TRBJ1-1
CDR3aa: CASSFSRGLTEAFF

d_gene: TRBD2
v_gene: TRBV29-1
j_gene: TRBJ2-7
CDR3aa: CSVSPGGQTYEQYF

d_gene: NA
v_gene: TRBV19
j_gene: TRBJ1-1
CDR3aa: CASSSGAMNTEAFF

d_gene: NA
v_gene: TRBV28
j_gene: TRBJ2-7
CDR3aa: CASSEQYEQYF

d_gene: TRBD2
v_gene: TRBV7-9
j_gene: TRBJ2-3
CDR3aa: CASSSGTSGSTDTQYF

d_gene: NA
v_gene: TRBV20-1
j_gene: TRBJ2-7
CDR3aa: CSASSYEQYF

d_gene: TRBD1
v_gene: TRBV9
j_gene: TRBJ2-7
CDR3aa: CASSVTPGTRGNEQYF

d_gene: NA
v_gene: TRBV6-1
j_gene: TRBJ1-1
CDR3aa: CASTHMNTEAFF

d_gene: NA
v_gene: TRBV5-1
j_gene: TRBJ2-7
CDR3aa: CASSLQGSYEQYF

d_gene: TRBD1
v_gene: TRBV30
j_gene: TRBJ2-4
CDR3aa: CAWSAGQGGNIQYF

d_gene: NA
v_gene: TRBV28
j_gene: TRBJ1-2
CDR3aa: CASSLRYGYTF

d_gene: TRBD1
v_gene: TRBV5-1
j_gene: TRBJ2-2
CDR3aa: CASHDGQVHTGELFF

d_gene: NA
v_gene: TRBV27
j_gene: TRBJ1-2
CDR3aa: CASSISGRRGFGYTF

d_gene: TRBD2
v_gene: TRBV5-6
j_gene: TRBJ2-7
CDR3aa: CASSLTATSGTYEQYF

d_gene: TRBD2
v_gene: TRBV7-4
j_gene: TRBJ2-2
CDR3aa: CASSRTSGRAPAGELFF

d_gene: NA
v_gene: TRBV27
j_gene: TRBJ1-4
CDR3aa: CASSFRGATNEKLFF

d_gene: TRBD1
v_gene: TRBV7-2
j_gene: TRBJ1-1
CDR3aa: CASSVDRGNTEAFF

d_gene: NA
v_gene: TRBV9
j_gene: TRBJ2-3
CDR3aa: CASSRGDTQYF

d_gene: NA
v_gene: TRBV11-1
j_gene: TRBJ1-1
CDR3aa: CASRGVGTQDWTEAFF

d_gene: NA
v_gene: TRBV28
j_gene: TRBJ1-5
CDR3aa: CASSDMGGNQPQHF

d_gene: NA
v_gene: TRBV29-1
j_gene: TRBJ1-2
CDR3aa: CSVEHRVDYGYTF

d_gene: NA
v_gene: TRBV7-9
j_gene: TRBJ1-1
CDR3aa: CASSSPGGVEAFF

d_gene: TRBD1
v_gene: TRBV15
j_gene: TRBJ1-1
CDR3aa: CATSREGLDRALNTEAFF

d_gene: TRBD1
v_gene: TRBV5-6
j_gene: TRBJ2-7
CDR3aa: CASSRRQGVYYEQYF

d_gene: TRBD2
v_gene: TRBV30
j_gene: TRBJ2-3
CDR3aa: CAWSLRLADTDTQYF

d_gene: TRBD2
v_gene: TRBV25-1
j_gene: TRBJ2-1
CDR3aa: CASGGTSGRREQFF

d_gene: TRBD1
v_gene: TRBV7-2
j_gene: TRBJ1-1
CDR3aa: CASSLGSGRGHNRTKAFF

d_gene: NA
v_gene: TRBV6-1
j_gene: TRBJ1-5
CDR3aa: CASSDGAGQPQHF

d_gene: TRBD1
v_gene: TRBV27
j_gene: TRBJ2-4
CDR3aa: CASSAPGTGVAKNIQYF

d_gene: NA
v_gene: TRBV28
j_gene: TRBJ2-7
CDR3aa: CASSITHRVTYEQYF

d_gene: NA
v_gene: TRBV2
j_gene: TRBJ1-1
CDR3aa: CASSEQGLNTEAFF

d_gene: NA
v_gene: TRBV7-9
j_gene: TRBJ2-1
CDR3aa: CASSPSAYNEQFF

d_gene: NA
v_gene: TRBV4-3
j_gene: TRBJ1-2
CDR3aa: CASSLQGSYGYTF

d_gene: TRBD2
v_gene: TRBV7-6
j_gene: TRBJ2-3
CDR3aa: CASSFGLAGDTQYF

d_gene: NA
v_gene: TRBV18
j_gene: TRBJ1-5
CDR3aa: CASSPGVLGNQPQHF

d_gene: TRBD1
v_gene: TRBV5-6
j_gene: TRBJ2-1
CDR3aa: CASTRRWDSYNEQFF

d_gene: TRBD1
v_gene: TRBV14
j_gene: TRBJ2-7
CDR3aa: CASSQVPDRVGYEQYF

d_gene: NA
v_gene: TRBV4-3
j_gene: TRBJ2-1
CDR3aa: CASSQAGIYNEQFF

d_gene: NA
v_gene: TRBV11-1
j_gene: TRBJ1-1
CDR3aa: CASTPAPGTEAFF

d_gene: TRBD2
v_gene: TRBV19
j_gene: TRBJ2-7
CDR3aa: CASQSGRAGGDEQYF

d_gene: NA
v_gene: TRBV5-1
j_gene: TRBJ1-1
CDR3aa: CASSSRALNTEAFF

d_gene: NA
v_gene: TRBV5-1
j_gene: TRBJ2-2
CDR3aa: CASSSQGGTTNTGELFF

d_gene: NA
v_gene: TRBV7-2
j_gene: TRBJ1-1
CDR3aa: CASSLDFRRYNTEAFF

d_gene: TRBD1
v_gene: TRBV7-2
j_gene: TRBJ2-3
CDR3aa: CASTKDRGADTQYF

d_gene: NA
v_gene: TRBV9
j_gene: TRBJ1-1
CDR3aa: CASSRIRGGRTEAFF

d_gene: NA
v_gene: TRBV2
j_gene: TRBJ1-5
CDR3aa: CASSPGPFSNQPQHF

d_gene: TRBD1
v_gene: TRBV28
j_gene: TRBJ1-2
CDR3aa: CATHRPRDSVRGYTF

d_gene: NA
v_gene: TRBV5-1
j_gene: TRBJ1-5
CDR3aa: CASSLDGNSNQPQHF